A selection of T cell receptor beta chains follows, all from one sample in a study of T cells after yellow fever vaccination. TCRdb ran MiXCR on the 5' RACE reads and lists one entry per CDR3 protein. The sample has 500,000 to 650,000 distinct CDR3 sequences, roughly an eighth seen once. The sequencing here drew on PBMCs, taken on the day of the yellow fever booster vaccination. These receptors were collected from a man aged 25 to 40 who received the YFV17D yellow fever vaccine. Both conserved end residues are part of each CDR3. The D gene is left open where the match is weak. Clone size is not always given. Where it is, it says once, few, many or a class for expanded clones.

size: .; J: TRBJ2-7; D: TRBD2; V: TRBV6-5; DNA: TGTGCCAGCAGTTTATTAACTAGCGGGAGTTTCTACGAGCAGTACTTC; CDR3: CASSLLTSGSFYEQYF
size: few; J: TRBJ2-2; D: .; V: TRBV20-1; DNA: TGCAGTGCTTATCAGGGTGGGCCCAGAGGGACCGGGGAGCTGTTTTTT; CDR3: CSAYQGGPRGTGELFF
size: few; J: TRBJ2-5; D: TRBD2; V: TRBV18; DNA: TGTGCCAGCTCTCCGGAGCGGGGGACCCAGTACTTC; CDR3: CASSPERGTQYF
size: .; J: TRBJ1-4; D: .; V: TRBV20-1; DNA: TGCAGTGCTAGTGGGGGATTGGGCTCGGGGAAACTGTTTTTT; CDR3: CSASGGLGSGKLFF
size: few; J: TRBJ2-7; D: TRBD2; V: TRBV29-1; DNA: TGCAGCGTTGACAGCGCTAGCGGATACGAGCAGTACTTC; CDR3: CSVDSASGYEQYF
size: .; J: TRBJ2-1; D: .; V: TRBV7-2; DNA: TGTGCCAGCAGCGTATCGGGAGCGCCCTACAATGAGCAGTTCTTC; CDR3: CASSVSGAPYNEQFF
size: few; J: TRBJ2-1; D: TRBD2; V: TRBV12-3/TRBV12-4; DNA: TGTGCCAGCAGTTTATCGGCTAGCGGGGTCTATGAGCAGTTCTTC; CDR3: CASSLSASGVYEQFF
size: few; J: TRBJ1-2; D: .; V: TRBV24-1; DNA: TGTGCCACCAGTGACCCGGACAGCAACTATGGCTACACCTTC; CDR3: CATSDPDSNYGYTF
size: few; J: TRBJ2-7; D: .; V: TRBV28; DNA: TGTGCCAGCCGGACCGTTGGGTACGAGCAGTACTTC; CDR3: CASRTVGYEQYF
size: many; J: TRBJ2-1; D: TRBD1; V: TRBV7-9; DNA: TGTGCCAGCAGCTTAGCGGCAGGGGGCCCGTTCTTC; CDR3: CASSLAAGGPFF
size: .; J: TRBJ2-2; D: TRBD2; V: TRBV7-7; DNA: TGTGCTAGCAGCCCAAGGACTAGTTATACCGGGGAGCTGTTTTTT; CDR3: CASSPRTSYTGELFF
size: many; J: TRBJ2-1; D: .; V: TRBV7-9; DNA: TGTGCCAGCAGCGAGGGACCACCCCATGAGCAGTTCTTC; CDR3: CASSEGPPHEQFF
size: few; J: TRBJ1-1; D: .; V: TRBV7-9; DNA: TGTGCCAGCAGCTTCCCAGGGCTCACTGAAGCTTTCTTT; CDR3: CASSFPGLTEAFF
size: few; J: TRBJ2-2; D: .; V: TRBV29-1; DNA: TGCAGCGTTCGGTACACCGGGGAGCTGTTTTTT; CDR3: CSVRYTGELFF
size: few; J: TRBJ2-3; D: .; V: TRBV5-1; DNA: TGCGCCAGCAGCTTGCACGGAGCGTACACAGATACGCAGTATTTT; CDR3: CASSLHGAYTDTQYF
size: .; J: TRBJ2-3; D: .; V: TRBV19; DNA: TGTGCCAGTAGGCATAAGCTAGTTGCAGATACGCAGTATTTT; CDR3: CASRHKLVADTQYF
size: few; J: TRBJ2-3; D: .; V: TRBV5-1; DNA: TGCGCCAGCAGCTTGGGGGTTAGGGCAGATACGCAGTATTTT; CDR3: CASSLGVRADTQYF
size: few; J: TRBJ2-1; D: TRBD2; V: TRBV10-2; DNA: TGCGCCAGCAGTGAGTCGACAGCAGCGGGAGTGGGGGAGCAGTTCTTC; CDR3: CASSESTAAGVGEQFF
size: many; J: TRBJ1-5; D: .; V: TRBV4-2; DNA: TGTGCCAGCAGCCTCGAAGGGACCGCGATCTCCTATAGCAATCAGCCCCAGCATTTT; CDR3: CASSLEGTAISYSNQPQHF
size: few; J: TRBJ2-7; D: TRBD2; V: TRBV5-1; DNA: TGCGCCAGCACCCAAGGTCTAGCGGCAGTCTACGAGCAGTACTTC; CDR3: CASTQGLAAVYEQYF
size: few; J: TRBJ2-1; D: TRBD2; V: TRBV28; DNA: TGTGCCTGTACTAGCGGAGACAATGAGCAGTTCTTC; CDR3: CACTSGDNEQFF
size: few; J: TRBJ1-1; D: .; V: TRBV20-1; DNA: TGCAGTGCTTACAGGGTTGAGAACACTGAAGCTTTCTTT; CDR3: CSAYRVENTEAFF
size: many; J: TRBJ2-7; D: TRBD1; V: TRBV20-1; DNA: TGCAGTGCGCGTGAAGGGACAGCCGACTACGAGCAGTACTTC; CDR3: CSAREGTADYEQYF
size: .; J: TRBJ2-1; D: .; V: TRBV4-3; DNA: TGCGCCAGCAGCTTCACAGGGTTGGGGAATGAGCAGTTCTTC; CDR3: CASSFTGLGNEQFF
size: .; J: TRBJ1-4; D: .; V: TRBV15; DNA: TGTGCCACCAGCAGAGTTGACTCTACTAATGAAAAACTGTTTTTT; CDR3: CATSRVDSTNEKLFF
size: few; J: TRBJ2-2; D: TRBD1; V: TRBV9; DNA: TGTGCCAGCAGCGCCTGGGACAGGGCAATCACCGGGGAGCTGTTTTTT; CDR3: CASSAWDRAITGELFF
size: .; J: TRBJ2-1; D: .; V: TRBV29-1; DNA: TGCAGCGTTGAAGATCCGAAGGGTACCGTTAAAAATGAGCAGTTCTTC; CDR3: CSVEDPKGTVKNEQFF
size: few; J: TRBJ1-6; D: TRBD1; V: TRBV7-9; DNA: TGTGCCAGCAGCTTCTCGGGGGACAGATATAATTCACCCCTCCACTTT; CDR3: CASSFSGDRYNSPLHF
size: few; J: TRBJ1-2; D: TRBD1; V: TRBV28; DNA: TGTGCCAGCAGCTTCCACACCATGGGACAGGAGATAGGCTACACCTTC; CDR3: CASSFHTMGQEIGYTF
size: .; J: TRBJ2-5; D: TRBD2; V: TRBV4-2; DNA: TGTGCCAGCAGCCAAGATCCACTAGCGGGATTTGAAGAGACCCAGTACTTC; CDR3: CASSQDPLAGFEETQYF
size: .; J: TRBJ2-1; D: TRBD1; V: TRBV5-1; DNA: TGCGCCAGCACGCATAGGGGACAGACCTACAATGAGCAGTTCTTC; CDR3: CASTHRGQTYNEQFF
size: .; J: TRBJ2-1; D: .; V: TRBV10-3; DNA: TGTGCCATCAGTGACAGTAACTCCTACAATGAGCAGTTCTTC; CDR3: CAISDSNSYNEQFF